The 28 T cell receptor beta chains given below trace back to one sample, sequenced in a study of blood T cell repertoires in COVID-19. Here immunoSEQ multiplex PCR was the method, and the copy in TCRdb shows in-frame clones only, minus some. The sample includes approximately 33,000 clones, approximately 88% of them seen just once. Sequenced input: peripheral blood. The receptors come from a man between 60 and 70 years old with COVID-19, enrolled during active disease.

CDR3 nucleotides: TGCGCCAGCAGCCAAGACGGCGCAGGTAACTATGGCTACACCTTC. Amino acids: CASSQDGAGNYGYTF. This chain links TRBV4-1 with TRBJ1-2; unclear D gene. In germline, CDR1 is MGHRA, CDR2 YSYEKL. V gave up 0 bases and J gave up 1 base, with 9 bases separating them. The CDR3 runs to 15 residues.

This clone occurred a few times. The chain joins TRBV6-2 or TRBV6-3 to TRBJ2-1; 11 bases fit TRBD2. Germline-derived CDR1 and CDR2 are MNHEY and SVGEGT. The CDR3 is made up of 14 amino acids. V dropped 3 bases and J dropped 14; count of bases not matched to a gene: 9. CDR3: CASSYFPTSGSKFF. In DNA, the CDR3 is TGTGCCAGCAGTTATTTCCCAACTAGCGGGAGTAAGTTCTTC.

V and J are TRBV9 and TRBJ2-2; 9 bases align to TRBD1. CDR3 length equals 15 residues. V dropped 3 bases and J dropped 7; count of bases not matched to a gene: 7. Germline lookup yields CDR1 SGDLS and CDR2 YYNGEE. CDR3 bases: TGTGCCAGCAGCGCCCAACAGGGGGCAAACGGGGAGCTGTTTTTT. The encoded protein is CASSAQQGANGELFF.

V usage is TRBV6-5 and J usage is TRBJ1-1; D may be TRBD1 (6 bases). The CDR3 runs to 13 residues. Per germline, CDR1 MNHEY and CDR2 SVGAGI. V shed 7 bases and J shed 2 bases, with 11 bases lying between them. CDR3 residues: CASKGGGNTEAFF. The CDR3 DNA sequence: TGTGCCAGCAAGGGGGGGGGCAACACTGAAGCTTTCTTT.

The rearrangement links TRBV10-2 to TRBJ2-7; 9 nucleotides align to TRBD2. The CDR3 contains 15 residues. The germline CDR1 and CDR2 sequences are WSHSY and SAAADI. V was clipped by 4 bases and J by 0 bases; unmatched bases: 4. The CDR3 loop is CASSGVAGASYEQYF. CDR3 bases: TGCGCCAGCAGTGGGGTAGCGGGGGCCTCCTACGAGCAGTACTTC.

Here the CDR3 DNA reads TGTGCCAGCAGCTTCGGGACAGGGAACAATGAGCAGTTCTTC. As protein: CASSFGTGNNEQFF. V gene TRBV7-9 combines with J gene TRBJ2-1; 9 positions match TRBD1. V lost 3 bases, J lost 5 bases, and 2 bases stayed unmatched. Germline V gives CDR1 SEHNR, CDR2 FQNEAQ (reference sequence). The CDR3 has 14 amino acids.

The chain combines TRBV4-2 with TRBJ2-1; tentatively, D is TRBD1 (6 bases). Germline V gene sequence: CDR1 LGHNA, CDR2 YNFKEQ. Trimming took off 0 bases at V and 4 bases at J, with 22 bases between the two ends. This CDR3 is built from 19 residues. The CDR3 spells CASSQEGIFETGQYNEQFF. CDR3 nucleotide sequence: TGTGCCAGCAGCCAAGAGGGAATCTTTGAGACAGGTCAATACAATGAGCAGTTCTTC.

This clone was detected once. This chain joins TRBV5-1 and TRBJ2-1; maybe TRBD1 (6 bases). V was shortened by 3 bases and J by 5 bases, with 12 bases between the two germline ends. Per germline, CDR1 SGHRS and CDR2 YFSETQ. The CDR3 length is 14 residues. Here the CDR3 DNA reads TGCGCCAGCAGCTATTCAGGGGTACACAATGAGCAGTTCTTC. Translating it yields CASSYSGVHNEQFF.

This clone was seen once. The chain links TRBV27 to TRBJ2-7, with 11 nucleotides matching TRBD2. V dropped 5 bases and J dropped 7; count of bases not matched to a gene: 10. Germline values: CDR1 MNHEY, CDR2 SMNVEV (reference sequence). The length of the CDR3 is 15 residues. The CDR3 DNA follows: TGTGCCAGCAGTCCAGTAGCGGGAGGGACGTATGAGCAGTACTTC. This encodes CASSPVAGGTYEQYF.

V gene TRBV3-1 (or the pseudogene TRBV3-2) combines with J gene TRBJ2-1, with a tentative D call TRBD2 (5 bases). Between the trimmed V and J ends, which lost 4 bases and 6 bases, there was a span of 13 bases. The CDR3 extends over 14 amino acids. The V gene's germline CDR1 is LGHDT and CDR2 YNNKEL (reference sequence). The CDR3 loop is CASSPPTRFNEQFF. In DNA, the CDR3 is TGTGCCAGCAGCCCTCCTACTAGGTTCAATGAGCAGTTCTTC.

The chain recombines TRBV11-3 with TRBJ2-2, with D tentatively TRBD1 (5 bases). This CDR3 is built from 15 residues. In germline, CDR1 is SGHNT, CDR2 YENEEA. The V end was cut by 3 bases, the J end by 4 bases, with 12 bases between. Here the CDR3 reads CASSFGRAATGELFF. The CDR3 bases are TGTGCCAGCAGCTTTGGCAGGGCGGCCACCGGGGAGCTGTTTTTT.

This rearrangement joins TRBV10-3 to TRBJ2-5; possible D gene TRBD1, 5 bases. With 5 bases removed from V and 1 base from J, the gap between germline ends came to 8 bases. Germline CDR1 ENHRY, CDR2 SYGVKD. CDR3 length: 13 residues. In nucleotides, the CDR3 is TGTGCCATCAGTATTGGGGCCCAAGAGACCCAGTACTTC. It encodes CAISIGAQETQYF.

V is TRBV3-1 (or the pseudogene TRBV3-2) and J is TRBJ2-1, with 10 bases matching TRBD2. Germline V gene lookup returns CDR1 LGHDT and CDR2 YNNKEL (reference sequence). The CDR3 sequence is 14 residues long. J was trimmed by 8 bases and V by 6 bases; bases with no gene match: 7. CDR3 protein: CASRESGRGYEQFF. CDR3 DNA: TGTGCCAGCAGGGAAAGCGGGAGGGGGTATGAGCAGTTCTTC.

The count of this clone is one. This chain uses TRBV6-2 or TRBV6-3 with TRBJ1-1, with a weak D call TRBD1 (6 bases). Germline lookup yields CDR1 MNHEY and CDR2 SVGEGT. The V gene lost 0 bases and the J gene lost 4 bases, with 21 bases spanning the gap. There are 18 residues in the CDR3. Written as DNA, the CDR3 is TGTGCCAGCAGTTACTCGATGGGGGCGAGGGGCTCTCTCACTGAAGCTTTCTTT. Its protein is CASSYSMGARGSLTEAFF.

A few counts support this clone. The chain combines TRBV6-1 with TRBJ2-7, with TRBD2 matching over 11 bases. V shed 4 bases and J 1 base; nucleotides not matched to a gene: 9. The CDR3 runs 17 residues. Germline V gene data show CDR1 as MNHNS and CDR2 as SASEGT. CDR3 loop: CASSGFSGRAVSYEQYF. The CDR3, as DNA: TGTGCCAGCAGTGGTTTTAGCGGGAGGGCCGTGTCCTACGAGCAGTACTTC.

In nucleotides, the CDR3 is TGTGCCAGCAGCCCATCAGGGGGCATGAACACTGAAGCTTTCTTT. This gives the protein CASSPSGGMNTEAFF. The V gene is TRBV5-4, the J gene TRBJ1-1; TRBD1 matches 8 bases. V gave up 4 bases and J gave up 0 bases; unmatched junction bases: 5. The CDR3 spans 15 residues. CDR1 SGHNT and CDR2 YYREEE come from the germline V gene (reference sequence).

This chain links TRBV7-9 with TRBJ2-3, with TRBD2 identical over 15 bases. The length of the CDR3 is 19 residues. In germline, CDR1 is SEHNR, CDR2 FQNEAQ (reference sequence). The V and J ends lost 6 bases and 0 bases, in that order; junction bases with no gene match: 10. The CDR3 sequence: CASSYLGTSGGLSTDTQYF. The CDR3 DNA reads TGTGCCAGCAGTTATCTTGGGACTAGCGGGGGGTTGAGCACAGATACGCAGTATTTT.

V usage is TRBV27 and J usage is TRBJ1-6, with TRBD1 matching 9 bases. The trim removed 4 bases at V and 8 bases at J, leaving 12 bases unmatched. Germline lookup yields CDR1 MNHEY and CDR2 SMNVEV (reference sequence). This CDR3 spans 17 amino acids. The CDR3 nucleotides are TGTGCCAGCAGTTCGTGGACAGGGGCACATCCGGATTCACCCCTCCACTTT. Translated, it gives CASSSWTGAHPDSPLHF.

The V and J genes are TRBV29-1 and TRBJ2-1, with D possibly matching TRBD2 (5 bases). Germline CDR1 and CDR2: SQVTM and ANQGSEA. Trimming pared 7 bases from V and 8 bases from J, leaving 15 bases between. The CDR3 has 12 residues. As DNA, the CDR3 is TGCAGCGAATCTACTAGTTTCGATGAGCAGTTCTTC. It yields the protein CSESTSFDEQFF.

This sequence joins TRBV12-3 or TRBV12-4 and TRBJ1-1, with D unresolved. This CDR3 has 13 amino acids. V was trimmed by 0 bases and J by 1 base, leaving 3 bases between them. The CDR3 spells CASSLAQNTEAFF. The CDR3 DNA is TGTGCCAGCAGTTTAGCACAGAACACTGAAGCTTTCTTT.

This chain uses TRBV2 with TRBJ2-7; maybe TRBD1 (6 bases). The CDR3 runs 12 residues. Germline values: CDR1 SNHLY, CDR2 FYNNEI. Between the trimmed V and J ends, which lost 7 bases and 5 bases, there was a span of 12 bases. In nucleotides, the CDR3 is TGTGCCAGCACCGTGTGGGACAACGAGCAGTACTTC. Its translation: CASTVWDNEQYF.

The rearrangement joins TRBV6-5 to TRBJ2-3; D remains unclear. From germline, CDR1 is MNHEY and CDR2 SVGAGI. With 6 bases removed from V and 4 bases from J, the gap between germline ends came to 14 bases. The CDR3 sequence is 14 residues long. The CDR3 nucleotides read TGTGCCAGCAGACCTTGGGCGCCGGCAGATACGCAGTATTTT. The encoded protein is CASRPWAPADTQYF.

The rearrangement links TRBV19 to TRBJ2-1; 8 bases align to TRBD1. Germline CDR1 and CDR2: LNHDA and SQIVND (reference sequence). V shed 4 bases and J 8 bases; nucleotides not matched to a gene: 4. The CDR3 extends over 13 amino acids. As DNA, the CDR3 is TGTGCCAGTAGTAGGTTACAGGGGGATGAGCAGTTCTTC. Translated: CASSRLQGDEQFF.

The chain's CDR3 is CASRGLSRDEQFF. Here the CDR3 DNA reads TGTGCCAGCAGGGGACTCTCTAGAGATGAGCAGTTCTTC. The gene calls are TRBV28 and TRBJ2-1; weak D call: TRBD2 (6 bases). The ends were cut back, 6 bases at V and 8 bases at J, with 14 bases in the middle. This CDR3 spans 13 amino acids. Germline CDR1 and CDR2: MDHEN and SYDVKM.

This chain joins TRBV5-4 and TRBJ2-7; TRBD1 agrees at 7 bases. From germline, CDR1 is SGHNT and CDR2 YYREEE (reference sequence). CDR3 length equals 13 residues. V was pared by 2 bases and J by 6 bases, with 5 bases of the junction left unmatched. In DNA, the CDR3 is TGTGCCAGCAGCTTCAAGGGGGCTTCCGAGCAGTACTTC. Residues: CASSFKGASEQYF.

This clone has more than one count but fewer than ten. The CDR3 loop is CASIRQGADNEQFF. The CDR3 bases are TGTGCCAGCATTAGGCAGGGGGCGGACAATGAGCAGTTCTTC. The chain links TRBV2 to TRBJ2-1, with 8 bases lining up with TRBD1. The CDR3 covers 14 residues. Germline lookup yields CDR1 SNHLY and CDR2 FYNNEI. The V gene end was trimmed by 7 bases and the J gene end by 5 bases; junction bases not matched to a gene: 7.

This clone was detected once. The V and J genes are TRBV5-1 and TRBJ1-1; 9 bases map to TRBD1. V was pared by 4 bases and J by 5 bases, with 3 bases of the junction left unmatched. From germline, CDR1 is SGHRS and CDR2 YFSETQ. The CDR3 spans 13 residues. CDR3 amino acids: CASSVDRGTEAFF. The CDR3, as DNA: TGCGCCAGCAGCGTAGACAGGGGGACTGAAGCTTTCTTT.

The rearrangement uses TRBV4-1 and TRBJ1-3; D uncertain. The CDR3 contains 17 residues. CDR1 and CDR2 from the germline V gene are MGHRA and YSYEKL. The V end lost 0 bases, the J end lost 0 bases, and 12 bases lay between the germline ends. This chain's CDR3 is CASSQDSLYDSGNTIYF. CDR3 DNA sequence: TGCGCCAGCAGCCAAGATTCCCTATACGACTCTGGAAACACCATATATTTT.